What follows describes a single TCR beta chain. The V gene end was trimmed by 2 bases and the J gene end by 7 bases; junction bases not matched to a gene: 5. In germline, CDR1 is PRHDT, CDR2 FYEKMQ (reference sequence). The CDR3 has 14 residues. RNA amounts of about 0.45 to 1 ug underwent reverse transcription with random hexamers. Using its own MiXCR run on the immunoSEQ multiplex PCR reads, TCRdb lists one record per CDR3 protein. The sample lists about 100,000 distinct CDR3 sequences; nearly 97% were seen once. This sample was taken from a study of CD8 T cells in Susac syndrome. Patients with Susac syndrome fulfilled recently defined diagnostic criteria for definite or probable disease.

This chain links TRBV13 with TRBJ1-2; 9 bases map to TRBD1. The source material was CD8+ T cells from PBMCs. This receptor was identified in a human donor with Susac syndrome. The CDR3 loop reads CASSLIQGAGGYTF. As DNA, the CDR3 is TGTGCCAGCAGCTTAATACAGGGGGCTGGTGGCTACACCTTC.